A selection of T cell receptor beta chains follows, all from one sample in a study of blood T cell repertoires in COVID-19. The protocol was immunoSEQ multiplex PCR, while the TCRdb copy is restricted to in-frame clones and leaves out a portion. The top ten hold approximately 2.9% of the sample, which has roughly 220,000 clones, more than 65% seen once. Material for sequencing was peripheral blood. The receptors stem from a woman in her 30s who had recovered from COVID-19. Both conserved end residues are part of each CDR3. A D gene is named only where the DNA matches it firmly. Some rows mark clone size as missing; the rest say once, few, many or name a class of expanded clone.

-	TRBV18	-	TRBJ1-6	TGTGCCAGCTCACCGGAAGCTGGGGGGAATTCACCCCTCCACTTT	CASSPEAGGNSPLHF
-	TRBV4-1	-	TRBJ2-7	TGCGCCAGCAGCCAAGGCGACAGATCCTACGAGCAGTACTTC	CASSQGDRSYEQYF
-	TRBV5-4	-	TRBJ1-2	TGTGCCAGCAGCTTAGACAGATTTAACTATGGCTACACCTTC	CASSLDRFNYGYTF
TRBD1	TRBV18	-	TRBJ1-4	TGTGCCAGCTCACGGACAGGGGAACGGGAAAAACTGTTTTTT	CASSRTGEREKLFF
TRBD1	TRBV4-1	-	TRBJ2-7	TGCGCCAGCAGCCTTTCCGGGACAGGGTCCTACGAGCAGTACTTC	CASSLSGTGSYEQYF
-	TRBV10-1	few	TRBJ2-7	TGCGCCAGCAGTGAGGGACTCCTTGGGTACGAGCAGTACTTC	CASSEGLLGYEQYF
-	TRBV18	-	TRBJ2-5	TGTGCCAGCTCACCACTCCCCGGGACCCAGTACTTC	CASSPLPGTQYF
-	TRBV19	-	TRBJ1-5	TGTGCCAGTAGCACAGGCAGGGAAGGTCAGCCCCAGCATTTT	CASSTGREGQPQHF
-	TRBV6-4	-	TRBJ2-1	TGTGCCAGCAGCCGGACAACGGGAGATAACAATGAGCAGTTCTTC	CASSRTTGDNNEQFF
-	TRBV6-6	-	TRBJ2-1	TGTGCCAGCTGGCTTGGCGGGATCAATGAGCAGTTCTTC	CASWLGGINEQFF
-	TRBV9	-	TRBJ1-4	TGTGCCAGCAGCGTGAGCGGGACTGAAAAACTGTTTTTT	CASSVSGTEKLFF
TRBD1	TRBV2	-	TRBJ1-2	TGTGCCAGCAGTTCCGACAGGGGAGGGAGCTATGGCTACACCTTC	CASSSDRGGSYGYTF
TRBD2	TRBV6-4	-	TRBJ2-7	TGTGCCAGCACCGGAAGTAGCGGGAGCAAGGGCCCCTACGAGCAGTACTTC	CASTGSSGSKGPYEQYF
-	TRBV18	-	TRBJ2-7	TGTGCCAGCTCACCCGGTTCAACCTACGAGCAGTACTTC	CASSPGSTYEQYF
-	TRBV5-6	few	TRBJ1-4	TGTGCCAGCAGCCCCGGAGCAACTAATGAAAAACTGTTTTTT	CASSPGATNEKLFF
-	TRBV9	-	TRBJ2-5	TGTGCCAGCAGCGTAGAGGTGGGAGACTGGGGAGAGACCCAGTACTTC	CASSVEVGDWGETQYF
TRBD2	TRBV5-6	-	TRBJ2-7	TGTGCCAGCAGAACTAGCGGCCACTACGAGCAGTACTTC	CASRTSGHYEQYF
-	TRBV5-1	-	TRBJ2-7	TGCGCCAGCACCTTCCTAGGGACTGGGTCCTACGAGCAGTACTTC	CASTFLGTGSYEQYF
-	TRBV19	-	TRBJ1-1	TGTGCCAGTAGTATCGGGCGGGGAGACACTGAAGCTTTCTTT	CASSIGRGDTEAFF
TRBD2	TRBV9	-	TRBJ2-3	TGTGCCAGCAGCGTGACTAGCGGGATGGGGGGGACAGATACGCAGTATTTT	CASSVTSGMGGTDTQYF